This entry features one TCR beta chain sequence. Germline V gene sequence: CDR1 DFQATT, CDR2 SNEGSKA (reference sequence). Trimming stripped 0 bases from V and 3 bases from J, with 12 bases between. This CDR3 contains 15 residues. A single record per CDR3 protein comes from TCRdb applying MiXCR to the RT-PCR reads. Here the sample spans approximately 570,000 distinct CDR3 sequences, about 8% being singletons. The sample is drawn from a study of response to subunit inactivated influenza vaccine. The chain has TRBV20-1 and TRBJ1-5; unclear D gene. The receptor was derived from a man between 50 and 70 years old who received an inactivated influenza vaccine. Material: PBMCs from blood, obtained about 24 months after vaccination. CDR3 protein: CSARDRFLANQPQHF. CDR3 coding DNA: TGCAGTGCTAGAGATCGTTTCCTGGCCAATCAGCCCCAGCATTTT.